The clone carrying this T cell receptor beta chain was seen more than once but under ten times. A sample-barcoded 5' primer and a J-beta primer mix were used in a second PCR of roughly 6 to 11 cycles. A template-switch adaptor containing 12 random nucleotides labeled each cDNA molecule. Per-sample output comprised a minimum of 3 million paired-end reads containing CDR3. TCRdb reprocessed the 5' RACE reads with MiXCR, giving one entry per CDR3 protein. The sample has about 1.5 million distinct CDR3 sequences, 42% seen once. The study drew donors from healthy Caucasian individuals in Russia aged roughly 6 to 90. The CDR3 is made up of 14 amino acids. Trimming shortened V by 5 bases and J by 3 bases, and 14 bases separated the two germline ends. Germline V gene data show CDR1 as SGHRS and CDR2 as YFSETQ. This sample is part of a study of blood T cells in healthy people across ages.

This receptor was obtained from a woman aged 18-35 years in good health. V and J are TRBV5-1 and TRBJ1-2, with D possibly TRBD1 on 5 matching bases. Sample: blood. CDR3 sequence: CASRFGRGDYGYTF. The DNA of the CDR3 is TGCGCCAGCAGATTTGGCCGAGGGGACTATGGCTACACCTTC.